This TCR beta chain was captured by sequencing in a study of blood T cells in healthy people across ages (dated by TCRdb to 2014 to 2015). With respect to the entire study: In model experiments, template switching captured roughly one uniquely barcoded TCR beta cDNA molecule for every two T cells. To track age-related changes in TCR beta repertoire diversity, the study relied on deep sequencing normalized with unique cDNA molecular identifiers. The donors were divided into four age groups: young (average approximately 16 years), middle-aged (almost 40), aged (roughly 60) and long-lived (82). Donors of different ages were randomly distributed across sequencing lanes to avoid experimental bias. Using the same blood draw, the study looked at two additional independent replicas of 1 million unique cDNA reads for two donors, one aged 18 to 29 and the other aged 80 or older. What the authors observed across the whole study: Estimates of total diversity based on one million sequenced T cells were regarded as lower bounds and as underestimates. Compared with the aged group, the long-lived group had more naive CD4+ T cells, fewer expanded clones and increased TCR diversity, a pattern suggesting age selection. Observed TCR beta diversity correlated strongly with the percentage of naive T cells measured by flow cytometry. Observed TCR beta diversity per million T cells fell roughly linearly with age, and a significant reduction was already apparent by age roughly 40. The CMV infection status of donors was not known, potentially confounding age-related changes in expanded clonotypes. Bulk unsorted PBMC profiling prevented conclusive comparison of naive and antigen-experienced compartments.

With respect to this clonotype: Its antigen remains unidentified. Qualities for individual bases were not recorded, and no much larger clone is one base off.

The library was generated by 5' RACE. Sequencing was carried out with an Illumina HiSeq 2500. A second PCR of roughly 6 to 11 cycles was run with a J-beta primer mix and a sample-barcoded 5' primer. Each TCR beta cDNA molecule received a unique molecular identifier from a template-switch 5' adaptor carrying 12 random nucleotides. At least 2.5 million CDR3-containing paired-end reads were obtained from each sample. First-strand cDNA was synthesized from all RNA with the Mint cDNA synthesis kit, primed by a TRBC-specific oligonucleotide. All cDNA was treated with uracil-DNA glycosylase and then went through a first 18-cycle PCR with the universal primers M1SS and BC2_uni_R. Concerning the study's data processing: Each sample was normalized by randomly selecting 1 million high-quality reads, each carrying a distinct molecular identifier. Instead of being binned into consensus sequences, reads with shared molecular identifiers were discarded. MiTCR, run with a Q25 quality threshold and the strictest error-elimination algorithm, handled CDR3 identification, clonotype clustering and error correction. Lower-bound total TCR beta diversity was estimated with a nonparametric unseen species model using Euler transformation. TCRdb applied fastp at Q25 and MiXCR to the public reads, then kept only in-frame beta chains. One record per CDR3 amino acid sequence lists the most common genes and DNA. TCRdb assigned the V and J calls; the authors' analysis was not used. The sample yields roughly 900,000 distinct CDR3 sequences; 40% to 60% were counted once. Clones ranked in the top ten supply over 10% of the sample.

The donors were around 39 Caucasian individuals from Russia, aged 6 to 90 years, who were systemically healthy. Each donor gave around 9 milliliters of peripheral blood, collected into EDTA-treated Vacutainer tubes. PBMCs were isolated by Ficoll-Paque density-gradient centrifugation, with at least 7 million obtained per sample. Trizol reagent was used to extract total RNA from the PBMCs, yielding at least 6 micrograms per sample. Naive CD45RAhigh/CD27high T cell percentages were measured by flow cytometry on a PBMC aliquot from every donor. The sequence was obtained from a man aged 30 to 39 in good health. Material for sequencing was blood.

The CDR3 sequence is CASRAGQRTSEAFF. The DNA sequence follows: TGTGCCAGCAGGGCGGGACAGCGGACCTCTGAAGCTTTCTTT. The chain couples TRBV12-3 or TRBV12-4 to TRBJ1-1, with 7 bases in between that match TRBD1. The cysteine opens and the phenylalanine closes a CDR3 of 14 amino acids. Only the CDR3 DNA is retained, 42 bases long and in frame from the first base. V lost 6 bases and J lost 6 bases, and the count of bases not matched to a germline gene is 10.